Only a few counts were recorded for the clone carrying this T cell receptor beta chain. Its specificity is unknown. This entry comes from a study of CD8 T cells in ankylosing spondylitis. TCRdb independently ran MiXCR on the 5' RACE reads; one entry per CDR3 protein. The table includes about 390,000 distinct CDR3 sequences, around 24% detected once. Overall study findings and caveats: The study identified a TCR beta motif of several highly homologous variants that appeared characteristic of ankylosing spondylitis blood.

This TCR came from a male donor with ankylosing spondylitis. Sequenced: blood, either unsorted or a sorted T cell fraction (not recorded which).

The CDR3 bases are TGCAGTGCTAGAGATTGGAGGGAAGGGAATCAGCCCCAGCATTTT. This codes for CSARDWREGNQPQHF. The rearrangement links TRBV20-1 to TRBJ1-5, with D uncertain. The ends were cut back, 0 bases at V and 4 bases at J, with 13 bases in the middle. Germline V lookup: CDR1 DFQATT, CDR2 SNEGSKA (reference sequence). There are 15 residues in the CDR3.